The 17 T cell receptor beta chains given below trace back to one sample, sequenced in a study of T-cell memory formation after mild COVID-19. TCRdb re-called the 5' RACE reads through MiXCR, storing one row per CDR3 protein. The sample consists of a few hundred thousand distinct CDR3 sequences, around 15% of them appearing once. The sequencing sample was made of PBMCs or a T cell subset sorted from them (not recorded which). These receptors came from a man aged 18 to 30 who had mild COVID-19 (a few samples of this study predate the infection). Cell type and time point are not known.

This clonotype was found a few times. The V call is TRBV5-6, the J call TRBJ2-5; 10 bases are shared with TRBD2. This CDR3 has 15 amino acids. Per germline, CDR1 SGHDT and CDR2 YYEEEE. After removal of 2 bases from V and 4 bases from J, the junction contained 5 bases not matched to a gene. CDR3 coding DNA: TGTGCCAGCAGCTTTAGCGGGGGGTTAGGAGAGACCCAGTACTTC. Residues: CASSFSGGLGETQYF.

This chain links TRBV4-3 with TRBJ2-2; 7 nucleotides agree with TRBD1. This CDR3 contains 17 residues. The J segment lost 0 bases and the V segment lost 4 bases, leaving 8 bases of the junction unmatched. Germline CDR1 reads LGHNA; CDR2 reads YSLEER. CDR3 sequence reads: CASSLKTGPANTGELFF. CDR3 nucleotides: TGCGCCAGCAGCCTAAAGACAGGGCCCGCGAACACCGGGGAGCTGTTTTTT.

This clonotype has a handful of counts. The junction shows a germline mismatch at one end, possibly a read error. This chain connects TRBV6-2 or TRBV6-3 to TRBJ2-1; a weak D match, TRBD2 (5 bases). This CDR3 contains 14 residues. In germline, CDR1 is MNHEY, CDR2 SVGEGT. CDR3: CASSGRVRFHEQFF. Written as DNA, the CDR3 is TGTGCTAGCAGCGGAAGGGTAAGATTCCATGAGCAGTTCTTC.

This clonotype was observed a handful of times. The V gene is TRBV5-1, the J gene TRBJ1-4; perhaps TRBD1 as D (5 bases). The CDR3 totals 15 residues. Germline loops: CDR1 SGHRS, CDR2 YFSETQ. V was pared by 1 base and J by 2 bases, with 9 bases between. The CDR3 loop reads CASSLTGPTNEKLFF. In nucleotides, the CDR3 is TGCGCCAGCAGCTTGACAGGTCCGACTAATGAAAAACTGTTTTTT.

In this sample, this clonotype turned up a few times. This rearrangement joins TRBV7-2 to TRBJ1-3, with D possibly matching TRBD1 (5 bases). Germline assignment: CDR1 SGHTA and CDR2 FQGNSA. V lost 2 bases, J lost 4 bases, and 9 bases lay in between. The CDR3 sequence is 14 residues long. CDR3 sequence (DNA): TGTGCCAGCAGCTTATGGGGCTCCGGAAACACCATATATTTT. Protein: CASSLWGSGNTIYF.

J is TRBJ2-3 and V is TRBV12-3 or TRBV12-4; D gene uncertain. Trimming cost V 5 bases and J 5 bases, with 5 bases left between them. The CDR3 loop spans 11 amino acids. CDR3 DNA: TGTGCCAGCAGTCCCCAAGATACGCAGTATTTT. Translation gives CASSPQDTQYF.

The rearrangement joins TRBV7-3 to TRBJ2-2; possibly TRBD1 for D (5 bases). From germline, CDR1 is SGHTA and CDR2 FQGTGA. V was cut by 4 bases and J by 1 base, with 7 bases left in between. The CDR3 spans 14 residues. The CDR3 region is CASSSQGNTGELFF. The DNA for the CDR3 is TGTGCCAGCAGCTCTCAGGGGAACACCGGGGAGCTGTTTTTT.

There are a few counts of this clonotype. This sequence joins TRBV20-1 and TRBJ1-6, with a tentative D call TRBD1 (6 bases). The CDR3 consists of 16 residues. The V end lost 0 bases, the J end lost 9 bases, and 18 bases lay between the germline ends. Germline V gene data show CDR1 as DFQATT and CDR2 as SNEGSKA (reference sequence). The CDR3 region is CSAREGGPTVSSPLHF. The CDR3 DNA reads TGCAGTGCTAGAGAGGGGGGGCCTACAGTGAGTTCACCCCTCCACTTT.

Ten or more counts support this clonotype. The chain recombines TRBV7-2 with TRBJ2-3; the match to TRBD2 covers 7 bases. Germline V CDR1 and CDR2: SGHTA, FQGNSA. CDR3 length: 15 residues. Losses at the gene ends were 1 base for V and 4 bases for J; bases not matched to a gene: 5. In nucleotides, the CDR3 is TGTGCCAGCAGCTTAGTCGGGGGGAGGGCAGATACGCAGTATTTT. Encoded protein: CASSLVGGRADTQYF.

The V gene is TRBV4-3, the J gene TRBJ2-7; D perhaps matches TRBD2 (5 bases). CDR1 and CDR2 (germline): LGHNA, YSLEER. Trimming left V 4 bases short and J 3 bases short, with 10 bases between. This CDR3 has 13 amino acids. This chain's CDR3 is CASSPGKYYEQYF. CDR3 bases: TGCGCCAGCAGCCCCGGGAAATACTACGAGCAGTACTTC.

The CDR3 sequence: CASSRGGVGTDTQYF. In DNA, the CDR3 is TGCGCCAGCAGTCGAGGGGGGGTAGGCACAGATACGCAGTATTTT. This chain joins TRBV4-3 and TRBJ2-3, with a tentative D call TRBD2 (7 bases). V was pared by 6 bases and J by 1 base, with 14 bases between. The CDR3 has 15 amino acids. Germline V gene sequence: CDR1 LGHNA, CDR2 YSLEER.

V usage is TRBV19 and J usage is TRBJ2-5; tentatively, D is TRBD1 (6 bases). The CDR3 contains 16 residues. Germline CDR1 and CDR2: LNHDA and SQIVND (reference sequence). Trimming left V 3 bases short and J 2 bases short, with 16 bases between. CDR3 coding DNA: TGTGCCAGTAGTATTGGGGCAGGGGCGAATCAAGAGACCCAGTACTTC. Translated, it gives CASSIGAGANQETQYF.

V gene TRBV10-3 combines with J gene TRBJ1-2; D possibly corresponds to TRBD1 (5 bases). Trimming took 2 bases from V and 4 from J, leaving 8 bases between them. CDR1 and CDR2 from the germline V gene are ENHRY and SYGVKD. The CDR3 spans 13 residues. The CDR3 here is CAISEGGTYGYTF. The CDR3 bases are TGTGCCATCAGTGAGGGGGGGACCTATGGCTACACCTTC.

This chain joins TRBV4-3 and TRBJ2-6; D not resolved. Germline V CDR1 and CDR2: LGHNA, YSLEER. V was shortened by 0 bases and J by 1 base, with 10 bases between the two germline ends. The CDR3 runs 17 residues. For the CDR3, the DNA is TGCGCCAGCAGCCAAGATCATGTTTTGTCTGGGGCCAACGTCCTGACTTTC. It yields the protein CASSQDHVLSGANVLTF.

This clonotype occurred a few times. V and J are TRBV6-6 and TRBJ2-7; weak D call: TRBD1 (5 bases). In germline, CDR1 is MNHNY, CDR2 SVGAGI (reference sequence). V lost 6 bases and J 2 bases, leaving 11 bases between the germline ends. The CDR3 sequence is 13 residues long. CDR3 bases: TGTGCCAGCAGCTTCAGGGTAGCCTACGAGCAGTACGTC. It yields the protein CASSFRVAYEQYV.

The chain combines TRBV11-2 with TRBJ1-1; 10 nucleotides match TRBD1. CDR3 size: 15 residues. V was pared by 5 bases and J by 4 bases, with 7 bases of the junction left unmatched. CDR1 is SGHAT and CDR2 is FQNNGV in the germline V gene. This CDR3 is CASSRGGTGATEAFF. In DNA form, the CDR3 reads TGTGCCAGCAGCAGAGGAGGGACAGGGGCCACTGAAGCTTTCTTT.

This clonotype was counted many times. The chain couples TRBV6-6 to TRBJ2-3, with D perhaps TRBD2 (5 bases). The CDR3 length is 16 residues. V lost 6 bases and J lost 2, with 18 bases in between. Germline assignment: CDR1 MNHNY and CDR2 SVGAGI (reference sequence). CDR3 amino acids: CASSPPPGEPTDTQYF. CDR3 bases: TGTGCCAGCAGCCCCCCGCCCGGGGAACCCACAGATACGCAGTATTTT.